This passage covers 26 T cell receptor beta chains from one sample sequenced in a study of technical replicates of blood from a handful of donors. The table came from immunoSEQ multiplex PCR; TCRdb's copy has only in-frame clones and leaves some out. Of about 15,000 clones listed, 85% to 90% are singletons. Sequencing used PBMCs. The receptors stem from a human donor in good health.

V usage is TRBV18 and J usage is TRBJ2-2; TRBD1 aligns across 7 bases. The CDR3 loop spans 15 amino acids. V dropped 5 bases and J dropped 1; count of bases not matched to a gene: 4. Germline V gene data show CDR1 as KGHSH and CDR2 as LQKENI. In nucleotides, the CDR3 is TGTGCCAGCTCATGGGACAGCCAGAACACCGGGGAGCTGTTTTTT. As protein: CASSWDSQNTGELFF. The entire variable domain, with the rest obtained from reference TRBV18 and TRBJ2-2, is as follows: NAGVMQNPRHLVRRRGQEARLRCSPMKGHSHVYWYRQLPEEGLKFMVYLQKENIIDESGMPKERFSAEFPKEGPSILRIQQVVRGDSAAYFCASSWDSQNTGELFFGEGSRLTVL.

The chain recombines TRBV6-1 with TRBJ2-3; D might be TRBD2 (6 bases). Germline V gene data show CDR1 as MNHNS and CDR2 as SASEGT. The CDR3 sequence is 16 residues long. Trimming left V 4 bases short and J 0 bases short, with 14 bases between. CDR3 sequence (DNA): TGTGCCAGCAGTGTTCGGGACTGGGGAAGCACAGATACGCAGTATTTT. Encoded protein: CASSVRDWGSTDTQYF.

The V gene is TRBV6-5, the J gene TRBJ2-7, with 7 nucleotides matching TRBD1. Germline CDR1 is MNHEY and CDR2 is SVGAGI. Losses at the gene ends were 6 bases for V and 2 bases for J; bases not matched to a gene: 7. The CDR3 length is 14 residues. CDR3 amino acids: CASSRRQGPYEQYF. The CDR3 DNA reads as TGTGCCAGCAGCCGCCGACAGGGCCCCTACGAGCAGTACTTC.

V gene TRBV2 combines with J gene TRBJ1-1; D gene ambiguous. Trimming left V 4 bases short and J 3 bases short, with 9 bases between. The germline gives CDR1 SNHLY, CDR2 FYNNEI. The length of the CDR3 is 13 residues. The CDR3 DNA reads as TGTGCCAGCAGTGGAAGTCCGGACACTGAAGCTTTCTTT. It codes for CASSGSPDTEAFF. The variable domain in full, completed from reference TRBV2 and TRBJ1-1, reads EPEVTQTPSHQVTQMGQEVILRCVPISNHLYFYWYRQILGQKVEFLVSFYNNEISEKSEIFDDQFSVERPDGSNFTLKIRSTKLEDSAMYFCASSGSPDTEAFFGQGTRLTVV.

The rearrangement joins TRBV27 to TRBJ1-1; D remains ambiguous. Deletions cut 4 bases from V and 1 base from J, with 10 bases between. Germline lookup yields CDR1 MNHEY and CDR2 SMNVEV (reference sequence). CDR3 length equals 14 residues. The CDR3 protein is CASSSRLGNTEAFF. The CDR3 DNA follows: TGTGCCAGCAGTTCGAGGCTGGGGAACACTGAAGCTTTCTTT.

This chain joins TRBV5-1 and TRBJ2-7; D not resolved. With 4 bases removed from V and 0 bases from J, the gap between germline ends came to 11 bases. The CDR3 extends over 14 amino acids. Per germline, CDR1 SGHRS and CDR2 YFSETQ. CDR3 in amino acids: CASSPPSGSYEQYF. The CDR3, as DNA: TGCGCCAGCAGCCCCCCGTCGGGCTCCTACGAGCAGTACTTC.

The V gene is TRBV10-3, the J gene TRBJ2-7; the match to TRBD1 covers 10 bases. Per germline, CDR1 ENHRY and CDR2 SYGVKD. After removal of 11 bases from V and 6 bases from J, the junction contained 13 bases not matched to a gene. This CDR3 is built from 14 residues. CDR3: CAAGSGTGDFEQYF. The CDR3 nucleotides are TGTGCCGCCGGGAGCGGGACAGGGGATTTCGAGCAGTACTTC.

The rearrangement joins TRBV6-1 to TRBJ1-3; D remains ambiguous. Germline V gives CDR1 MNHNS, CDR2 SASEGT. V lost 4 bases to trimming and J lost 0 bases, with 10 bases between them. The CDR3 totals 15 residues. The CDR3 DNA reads TGTGCCAGCAGTGTTGAGCTTTACTCTGGAAACACCATATATTTT. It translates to CASSVELYSGNTIYF.

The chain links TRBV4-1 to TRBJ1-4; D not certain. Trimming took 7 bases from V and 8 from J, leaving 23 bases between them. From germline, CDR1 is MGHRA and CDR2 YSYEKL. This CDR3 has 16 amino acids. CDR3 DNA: TGCGCCAGCAACCCCGAGGCAAGCAATCACGGGGAAAAACTGTTTTTT. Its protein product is CASNPEASNHGEKLFF.

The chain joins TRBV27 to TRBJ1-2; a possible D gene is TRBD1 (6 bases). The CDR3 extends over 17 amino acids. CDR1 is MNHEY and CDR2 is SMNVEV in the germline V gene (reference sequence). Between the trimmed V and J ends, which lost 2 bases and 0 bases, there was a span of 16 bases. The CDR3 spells CASSLVPFGGPNYGYTF. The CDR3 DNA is TGTGCCAGCAGTTTAGTCCCTTTTGGGGGCCCTAACTATGGCTACACCTTC.

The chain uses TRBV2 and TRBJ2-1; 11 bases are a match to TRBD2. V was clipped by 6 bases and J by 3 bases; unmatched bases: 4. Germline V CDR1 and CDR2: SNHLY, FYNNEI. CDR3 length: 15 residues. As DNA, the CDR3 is TGTGCCAGCAGGCTCACTAGCGGGGGCTACAATGAGCAGTTCTTC. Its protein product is CASRLTSGGYNEQFF.

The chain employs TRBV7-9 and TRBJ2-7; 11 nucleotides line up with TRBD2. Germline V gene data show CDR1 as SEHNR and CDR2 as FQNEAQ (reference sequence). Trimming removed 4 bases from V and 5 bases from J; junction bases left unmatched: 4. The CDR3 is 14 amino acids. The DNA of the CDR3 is TGTGCCAGCAGCTATACTAGCGGGAGTAACGAGCAGTACTTC. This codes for CASSYTSGSNEQYF.

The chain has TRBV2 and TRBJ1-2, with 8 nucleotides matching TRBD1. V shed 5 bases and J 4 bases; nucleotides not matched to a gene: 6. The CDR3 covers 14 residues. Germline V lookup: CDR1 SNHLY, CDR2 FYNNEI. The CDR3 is CASSSQGATYGYTF. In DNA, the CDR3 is TGTGCCAGCAGTAGCCAGGGGGCTACCTATGGCTACACCTTC.

CDR3 sequence (DNA): TGTGCCAGCACCCAAAGGGGGGGCCTTTTCAATGAGCAGTTCTTC. Translating it yields CASTQRGGLFNEQFF. This chain connects TRBV6-1 to TRBJ2-1; weak D call: TRBD2 (7 bases). Germline CDR1 is MNHNS and CDR2 is SASEGT. Trimming shortened V by 7 bases and J by 6 bases, and 19 bases separated the two germline ends. This CDR3 comprises 15 residues.

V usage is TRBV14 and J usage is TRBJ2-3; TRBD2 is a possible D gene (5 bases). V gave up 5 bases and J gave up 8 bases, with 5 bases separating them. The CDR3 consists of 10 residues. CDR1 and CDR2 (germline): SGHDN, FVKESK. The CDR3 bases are TGTGCCAGCAGCGGGAGTACGCAGTATTTT. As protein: CASSGSTQYF.

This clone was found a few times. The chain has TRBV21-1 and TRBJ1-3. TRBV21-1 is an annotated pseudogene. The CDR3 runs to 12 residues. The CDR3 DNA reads TGTGCGGCGGGGGGAAAAGGAAACACCATATATTTT. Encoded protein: CAAGGKGNTIYF.

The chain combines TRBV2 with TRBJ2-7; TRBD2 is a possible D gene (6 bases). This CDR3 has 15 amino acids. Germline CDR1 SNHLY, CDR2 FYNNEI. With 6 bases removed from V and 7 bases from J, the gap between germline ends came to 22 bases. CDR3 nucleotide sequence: TGTGCCAGCAGGGGTGTTAGCGGAGCCCTGGGGGAGCAGTACTTC. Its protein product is CASRGVSGALGEQYF.

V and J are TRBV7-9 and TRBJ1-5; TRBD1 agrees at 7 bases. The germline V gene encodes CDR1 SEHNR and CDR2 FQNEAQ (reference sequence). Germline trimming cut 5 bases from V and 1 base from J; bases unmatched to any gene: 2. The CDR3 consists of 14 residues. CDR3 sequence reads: CASSPTGSNQPQHF. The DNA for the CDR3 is TGTGCCAGCAGCCCGACAGGGAGCAATCAGCCCCAGCATTTT.

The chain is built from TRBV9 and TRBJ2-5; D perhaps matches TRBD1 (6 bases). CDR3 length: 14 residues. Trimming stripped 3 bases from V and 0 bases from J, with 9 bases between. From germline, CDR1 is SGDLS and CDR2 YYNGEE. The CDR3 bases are TGTGCCAGCAGCGACGGGACACACCAAGAGACCCAGTACTTC. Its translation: CASSDGTHQETQYF.

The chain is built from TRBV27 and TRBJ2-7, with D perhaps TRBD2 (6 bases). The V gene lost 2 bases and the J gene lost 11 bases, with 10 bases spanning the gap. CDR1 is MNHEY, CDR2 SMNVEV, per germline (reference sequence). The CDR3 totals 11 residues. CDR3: CASSLGLFKYF. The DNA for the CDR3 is TGTGCCAGCAGTTTAGGACTATTTAAGTACTTC.

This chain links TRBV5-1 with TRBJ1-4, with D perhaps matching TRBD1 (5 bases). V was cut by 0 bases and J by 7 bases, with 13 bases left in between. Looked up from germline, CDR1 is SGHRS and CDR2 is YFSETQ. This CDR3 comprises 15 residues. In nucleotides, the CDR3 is TGCGCCAGCAGCTTGGCCGGGGGGGTTGGTGAAAAACTGTTTTTT. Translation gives CASSLAGGVGEKLFF.

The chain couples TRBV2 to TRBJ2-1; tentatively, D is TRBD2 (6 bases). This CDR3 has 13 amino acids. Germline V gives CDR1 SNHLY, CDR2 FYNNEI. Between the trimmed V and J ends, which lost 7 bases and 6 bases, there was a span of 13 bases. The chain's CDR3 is CASTAMGGNEQFF. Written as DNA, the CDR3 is TGTGCCAGCACAGCGATGGGAGGCAATGAGCAGTTCTTC.

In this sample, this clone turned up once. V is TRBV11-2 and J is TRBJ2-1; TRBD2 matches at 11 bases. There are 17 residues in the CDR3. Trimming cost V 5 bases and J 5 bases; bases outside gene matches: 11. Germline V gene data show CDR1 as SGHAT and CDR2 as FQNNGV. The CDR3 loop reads CASSPPQRLAGNNEQFF. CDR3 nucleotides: TGTGCCAGCAGCCCTCCTCAACGACTAGCGGGAAACAATGAGCAGTTCTTC.

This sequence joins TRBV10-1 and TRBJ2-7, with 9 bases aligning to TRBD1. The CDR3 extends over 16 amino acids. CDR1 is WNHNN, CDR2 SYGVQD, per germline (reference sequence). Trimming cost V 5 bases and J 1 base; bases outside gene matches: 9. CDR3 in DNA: TGCGCCAGCAGTACCGGGACAGGGAAAGCGTCCTACGAGCAGTACTTC. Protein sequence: CASSTGTGKASYEQYF.

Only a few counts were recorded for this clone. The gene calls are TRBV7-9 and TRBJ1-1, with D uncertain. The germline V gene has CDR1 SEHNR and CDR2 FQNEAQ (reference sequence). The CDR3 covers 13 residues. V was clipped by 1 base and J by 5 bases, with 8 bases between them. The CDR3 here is CASSLESRTEAFF. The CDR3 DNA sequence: TGTGCCAGCAGCTTAGAAAGTAGAACTGAAGCTTTCTTT.

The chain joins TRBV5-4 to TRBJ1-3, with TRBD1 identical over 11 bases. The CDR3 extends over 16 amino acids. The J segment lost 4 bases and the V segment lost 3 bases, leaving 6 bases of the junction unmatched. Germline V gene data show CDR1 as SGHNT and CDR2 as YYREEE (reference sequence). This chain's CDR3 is CASSSGQGAPGNTIYF. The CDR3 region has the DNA TGTGCCAGCAGCTCAGGACAGGGGGCGCCGGGAAACACCATATATTTT.